The 9 T cell receptor beta chains listed next were all sequenced from one sample in a study of T cell responses to AZD1222 COVID-19 vaccine (dated by TCRdb to the early 2020s). Libraries were made using the immunoSEQ multiplex PCR assay. Here the immuneACCESS table is served through TCRdb, limited to in-frame sequences with V and J called. Missing clones are a known gap in these copies; in checked studies unresolved V genes cover under half, and the rest lacks a known reason. In all, the sample holds about 89,000 clones, and around nine tenths of those were seen once. Roughly 10% of the sample goes to the ten largest clones. This sample's time point label indicates: about 28 days (+/-7) after the second vaccine dose. This material consisted of peripheral blood, taken 28 days after the second AZD1222 dose. These receptors all come from an adult who received the AZD1222 COVID-19 vaccine.

CDR3 bases: TGTGCCAGCACCCCCGGACAGAGCTATGGCTACACCTTC. Its protein product is CASTPGQSYGYTF. The V gene is TRBV28, the J gene TRBJ1-2; possible D gene TRBD1, 6 bases. V shed 7 bases and J shed 4 bases, with 13 bases lying between them. The CDR3 extends over 13 amino acids. CDR1 is MDHEN and CDR2 is SYDVKM in the germline V gene.

This chain uses TRBV24-1 with TRBJ1-2; 10 positions agree with TRBD1. Germline CDR1 KGHDR, CDR2 SFDVKD. The CDR3 totals 16 residues. V dropped 5 bases and J dropped 4; count of bases not matched to a gene: 9. CDR3 residues: CATSGFDRGQGYGYTF. CDR3 nucleotide sequence: TGTGCCACCAGTGGGTTCGACAGGGGGCAGGGCTATGGCTACACCTTC.

As concerns this clone: The sample contains more than one DNA sequence encoding this CDR3. V gene TRBV28 combines with J gene TRBJ1-2; a weak D match, TRBD1 (5 bases). V was shortened by 6 bases and J by 3 bases, with 11 bases between the two germline ends. Germline V gene lookup returns CDR1 MDHEN and CDR2 SYDVKM. CDR3 size: 13 residues. CDR3 sequence: CASSSGTDYGYTF. For the CDR3, the DNA is TGTGCCAGCAGCTCCGGGACCGACTATGGCTACACCTTC.

The J gene is TRBJ2-1, the V gene TRBV15; D possibly corresponds to TRBD2 (5 bases). V lost 1 base, J lost 7 bases, and 8 bases lay in between. CDR3 length: 13 amino acids. CDR1 is LNHNV and CDR2 is YYDKDF in the germline V gene (reference sequence). The CDR3 DNA reads as TGTGCCACCAGCAGAGTATCGGGGAATGAGCAGTTCTTC. Its translation: CATSRVSGNEQFF.

This chain uses TRBV28 with TRBJ2-4; no clear D. Trimming shortened V by 5 bases and J by 15 bases, and 17 bases separated the two germline ends. This CDR3 has 12 residues. The germline CDR1 and CDR2 sequences are MDHEN and SYDVKM. The CDR3 region has the DNA TGTGCCAGCAGTATCCGACCTCTCTTTCTGTACTTC. Amino acids: CASSIRPLFLYF.

The chain is built from TRBV5-1 and TRBJ2-3; 12 bases map to TRBD2. The V segment lost 0 bases and the J segment 3 bases; nucleotides outside the gene matches: 8. This CDR3 is built from 18 residues. Germline CDR1 is SGHRS and CDR2 is YFSETQ. Written as DNA, the CDR3 is TGCGCCAGCAGCTTGGGAACGCTAGCGGGAGGGGCGACAGATACGCAGTATTTT. Residues: CASSLGTLAGGATDTQYF.

CDR3 region: CASSYPGLAGLDEQFF. The CDR3 nucleotides read TGTGCCAGCAGTTACCCCGGACTAGCGGGACTGGATGAGCAGTTCTTC. The chain joins TRBV6-6 to TRBJ2-1, with 12 positions matching TRBD2. The CDR3 runs to 16 residues. The V and J ends lost 2 bases and 8 bases, in that order; junction bases with no gene match: 7. Germline V gives CDR1 MNHNY, CDR2 SVGAGI (reference sequence).

The chain combines TRBV19 with TRBJ2-7; 10 positions match TRBD2. This CDR3 has 15 amino acids. CDR1 LNHDA and CDR2 SQIVND come from the germline V gene (reference sequence). V shed 3 bases and J 2 bases; nucleotides not matched to a gene: 4. The CDR3, as DNA: TGTGCCAGTAGTATCGGGACTAGCGTTACCTACGAGCAGTACTTC. This sequence encodes CASSIGTSVTYEQYF. The full variable domain, completed using reference TRBV19 and TRBJ2-7, is DGGITQSPKYLFRKEGQNVTLSCEQNLNHDAMYWYRQDPGQGLRLIYYSQIVNDFQKGDIAEGYSVSREKKESFPLTVTSAQKNPTAFYLCASSIGTSVTYEQYFGPGTRLTVT.

J is TRBJ2-2 and V is TRBV3-1 (or the pseudogene TRBV3-2), with no clear D. This CDR3 has 14 amino acids. With 3 bases removed from V and 0 bases from J, the gap between germline ends came to 5 bases. Germline CDR1 reads LGHDT; CDR2 reads YNNKEL (reference sequence). CDR3 sequence reads: CASSQRANTGELFF. The DNA of the CDR3 is TGTGCCAGCAGCCAGCGAGCGAACACCGGGGAGCTGTTTTTT.